This T cell receptor beta chain emerged from a study of post-analysis software for immune sequencing data (dated by TCRdb to the mid-2010s). About the full investigation: Recorded disease courses included relapsing-remitting, secondary progressive and progressive-relapsing multiple sclerosis, with some patients lacking subtype annotation. The patient repertoires were compared against about 10 previously published healthy control repertoires obtained from donors aged roughly 6 to 28 years. A subset of samples was prepared in parallel using single-end sample barcoding, then pooled and co-amplified after Illumina adapter ligation. The investigation overall reported the following: Significantly lower normalized Chao1 diversity was found in multiple sclerosis patients than in controls, suggesting substantial peripheral T-cell clonal expansion. The control group was slightly older than the multiple sclerosis patient group. Significantly higher frequencies in patients than in controls were found for five or six TRBV segments, including TRBV5-6, TRBV5-1 and TRBV20-1. When samples were clustered directly using the F measure, samples prepared in the same batch co-clustered strongly, which prompted a batch-effect correction.

The germline V gene supplies CDR1 KGHSH and CDR2 LQKENI. The CDR3 covers 14 residues, taking in both the cysteine and the phenylalanine. The DNA shown is the 42-base CDR3, in frame from base 1. The germline ends are 14 bases apart after V is trimmed by 1 base and J by 9 bases. This clonotype was seen a single time. Its binding antigen is unknown. No base quality values were provided; no much bigger clone lies one nucleotide off. To demonstrate the VDJtools post-analysis software, the study profiled TCR beta repertoires from the peripheral blood of about 13 young patients with multiple sclerosis. The multiple sclerosis patients were children and adolescents between roughly 6 and 16 years of age. The method was PCR. The reads were generated on an Illumina HiSeq 2500. Unique molecular identifiers were incorporated into TCR beta cDNA libraries to reduce PCR and sequencing biases. About 500,000 cDNA molecules were obtained for every 1 to 10 million input T cells, so each molecule roughly corresponded to one T cell. The patient libraries were prepared and sequenced with the same protocol used for the earlier healthy control dataset. Samples belonging to the same batch were prepared together, multiplexed and sequenced on a shared HiSeq lane. The authors' analysis ran thus. Raw barcoded reads were processed with MIGEC, and single-read molecular identifier groups were discarded before consensus assembly and CDR3 extraction. VDJtools was used for post-analysis of the clonotype tables, with diversity normalized by down-sampling every dataset to the smallest sample size. To correct batch-related cross-sample contamination, repertoire overlap clustering matched CDR3 amino acid sequences but not nucleotide sequences. TCRdb redid the processing of the public reads, applying fastp at Q25 and MiXCR, and retained in-frame beta chains. Every entry covers one CDR3 protein and lists the most common genes and DNA from its rows. In this record, the V and J calls reflect TCRdb's handling and not the investigators' own analysis. This sample holds about 770,000 distinct CDR3 sequences; 35% to 55% were observed only once. The ten largest clones add up to approximately 5% of the sample.

The chain was built from TRBV18 and TRBJ2-3, with no confident D gene call. The sequencing input was blood. This receptor was obtained from a girl between 10 and 17 years old with multiple sclerosis. Here the CDR3 is given as CASSPLSPFDTQYF. At the DNA level, the sequence is TGTGCCAGCTCACCACTCTCCCCATTTGACACGCAGTATTTT.